The present T cell receptor (beta chain) was sequenced within a study of cytomegalovirus exposure and HLA in healthy donors (dated by TCRdb to the late 2010s). With respect to the entire study: In an earlier analysis of approximately 500 of the donors, 276 Gb of sequence data and 90 million to 120 million unique TCR beta sequences from 180 million or so T cells were reported. An early release that covered about 600 HLA-typed donors contained around 330 gigabases of sequencing data and 65 million to 100 million unique TCR sequences. The genetic ancestry cluster associated with self-reported Caucasian donors included roughly four fifths of the approximately 430 genotyped donors. The aim of the study was to test whether cataloging public T cell receptors could identify signatures of past pathogen exposure. The study used immunosequencing to profile the T cell repertoires of 666 subjects and linked those repertoires to cytomegalovirus serostatus. Along with the 666-subject first cohort, a separate validation cohort of roughly 110 different subjects was used. The study combined high-throughput TCR immunosequencing, statistical association of individual TCRs with disease status, and machine learning to predict cytomegalovirus infection status. To study patterns of TCR occurrence, a later analysis re-analyzed previously published TCR beta repertoires from 500 to 850 donors and added high-resolution HLA genotyping. Rather than drawing on any new phenotypic data, the later analysis identified candidate immune exposures from TCR beta sequences and the way those sequences occurred across donors. An earlier analysis of approximately 640 of the donors applied high-throughput TCR beta sequencing to assess whether each TCR beta V gene segment acted as functional or pseudogenic. Donor age, sex, ethnicity and CMV serostatus were compiled together with the repertoire data. Genome-wide SNP genotypes for about 65% of the 666 donors were used in a later genetic analysis, which treated that subset as a discovery cohort. Every repertoire in the discovery cohort had been generated on one and the same sequencing platform. HLA typing included class I and class II loci at four-digit resolution. Typing coverage differed by locus: A, B, C, DRB1 and DQB1 were typed in roughly 620-630 donors, DQA1 in 500 to 550, DPA1 in 600 to 610, and DPB1 in 450 to 480. Four to six DR-DQ haplotypes were handled as single units for association and clustering, since linkage in the cohort was strong. Among a few hundred genotyped donors of the cohort, an average of around 240,000 unique TCR beta nucleotide sequences were sequenced per donor, roughly 18% of them non-productive. Broad study findings and their caveats: The study gave a list of 150 to 200 TCR beta chains associated with cytomegalovirus. Roughly uniform sequencing depth across donors was assumed in presence/absence analyses, although this assumption may not hold. Cytomegalovirus status was reported to be diagnosed by the classifier with high specificity and sensitivity in both the original and validation cohorts. Linkage disequilibrium might explain the correlated functional status among segregating V segments, but an unknown experimental factor could not be excluded. It was suggested by the authors that the approach could potentially be generalized to other disease states and immunological phenotypes. The only immune exposure information available for the cohort was CMV serostatus. A further reported finding was that TCR beta sequences accurately predicted the HLA-A and HLA-B alleles for most subjects in the first cohort. Across donors, most TCR sequences were observed very rarely, whereas some public TCRs were present in many individuals. In a later analysis, the rate of TCR association differed among HLA loci, with DRB1 alleles having the most associated TCRs and HLA-C alleles having the fewest. Some IMGT-functional V segments, including TRBV6-2 and TRBV6-3, could not be distinguished by the 87-base-pair reads and were therefore excluded. The sequencing pipeline was judged likely to have produced a cluster of highly shared sequence variants as a technical artifact. Specific HLA alleles were associated with 15,000 to 20,000 TCR beta sequences at a false discovery rate of 0.05 in a later analysis. An earlier analysis of 587 of the donors showed that most TCR beta V segments appeared in productive rearrangements either about 87% or about 30% of the time, which broadly matched IMGT annotations. A later analysis reported that several top co-occurrence clusters appeared linked to parvovirus B19, influenza, CMV and Epstein-Barr virus. A later genetic analysis associated a missense DCLRE1C variant with V-gene and J-gene trimming of TCR beta chains, and an independent cohort replicated the association. Assigning TCR associations to individual alleles was difficult when HLA alleles, especially DR and DQ, strongly co-occurred. In a later analysis, most CMV-associated TCR beta chains were found to appear HLA-restricted, with HLA associations seemingly driven largely by CMV exposure. A later analysis found that HLA-associated TCR beta chains were more clonally expanded and had lower generation probabilities than equally common non-associated chains. In vitro tests confirmed that a few of the cytomegalovirus-associated TCR beta chains recognize cytomegalovirus antigens. A later genetic analysis reported fewer N-insertions in productive TCRs among donors in an Asian-associated ancestry cluster than the roughly 620-donor mean. The earlier analysis of 587 of the donors excluded some 16 rarely observed V segments, including chromosome 9 orphons, because counts were too low. In this cohort, only TCR beta chains were sequenced, and detectable features were limited by the absence of alpha or paired-chain data. HLA typing was unavailable for some donors at each locus, so association tests used only the typed subset.

This clone was observed a few times. This clone's antigen is unknown. No clone much larger than this one lies a single base away; base qualities are absent. Per the germline V gene, SGHRS is the CDR1 and YFSETQ is the CDR2. The CDR3 numbers 16 residues from cysteine through phenylalanine. Only the CDR3 portion is preserved as DNA: 48 bases, with reading frame beginning at the first base. Trimming removed 0 bases from V and 8 bases from J; the gene matches leave 11 bases unexplained. The cohort was made up of 666 healthy bone marrow donors. At the time of sampling, all cohort members were nominally healthy, though unrecorded immune exposures were likely present. The donor was CMV seronegative and was included in the group of hundreds of seronegative cohort members. Each donor provided a peripheral blood sample, and peripheral blood mononuclear cells were used for TCR beta sequencing. Genomic DNA was extracted from the blood cell samples with the Qiagen DNeasy Blood Extraction Kit.

Library method: the immunoSEQ multiplex PCR assay. The multiplex PCR relied on a mix of 60 forward primers for TCR Vbeta segments and 13 reverse primers for TCR Jbeta segments. The CDR3 region of rearranged TCR beta genes was amplified from genomic DNA by a multiplex PCR assay. On the Illumina HiSeq System, the amplified TCR beta libraries were sequenced as 87-base-pair reads. Processing in the source paper ran as follows. A later analysis tallied approximately 87 million unique TCR beta chains across the 640 or so repertoires, and about 12 million of those chains were shared by two or more donors. A nearest-neighbor algorithm error-corrected the raw reads and collapsed the reads into unique sequences, merging closely related sequences to remove PCR and sequencing errors. Alignment of CDR3 sequences to IMGT reference sequences was used to assign V, D and J gene segments. Each retained sequence needed at least a six-nucleotide match to both a V gene segment and a J gene segment. Rearrangements were called productive when the CDR3 lacked stop codons and stayed in frame with V and J; all others were non-productive. Following IMGT convention, CDR3 was defined as the stretch from the second conserved V-encoded cysteine up to the conserved J-encoded phenylalanine. In an earlier analysis of approximately 500 of the donors, sequences lacking an unambiguous match to a single V gene segment were excluded. An earlier analysis of several hundred of the donors called V segments functional above 56.7% productive rearrangements and segregating when the between-donor standard deviation exceeded 5%. A statistical classification framework was built to diagnose cytomegalovirus status from the catalog of TCR beta chain sequences. V and J gene assignment, in a later analysis, came from comparing TCR nucleotide sequences with IMGT/GENE-DB human TR gene sequences. In a later analysis, CDR3 sequences and most-parsimonious VDJ recombination scenarios were assigned using the TCRdist pipeline. In a later analysis, every TCR beta chain was defined by the combination of its CDR3 amino acid sequence and its V-gene family, and reads without a unique V-gene family were dropped. A later analysis removed roughly 590 highly shared, low-generation-probability nucleotide sequences to deal with suspected cross-contamination and a sequencing artifact. For each public chain, a later analysis derived a clonal expansion index from normalized ranks of inferred template counts within each repertoire. A later analysis computed generation probabilities with a VDJ recombination model fitted to out-of-frame rearrangements, and checked the results against IGoR. Hypergeometric tests were used in a later analysis to score TCR-TCR, TCR-HLA and TCR-CMV co-occurrence, with a repertoire-size bias correction applied to the TCR pairs. False discovery rates were estimated in a later analysis by permuting HLA or CMV assignments 20 times. A later analysis grouped co-occurring TCRs with DBSCAN, adding TCRdist sequence similarity when clustering within HLA-allele-positive subsets. Repertoires with fewer than 30,000 or more than 120,000 public chains were left out of co-occurrence clustering, as were about 5 repertoires with anomalous nucleotide sharing. The table was pulled from immuneACCESS by TCRdb, which kept in-frame rearrangements only. Such tables lose some clones; where checked, under half of the loss comes from unresolved V genes, and the rest has no known cause. That table supplies the V and J calls and clone size; D and trimming were determined from the DNA. The sample table contains over 150,000 clones; only one count was recorded for roughly 83% of them. Around 0.37% of the sample goes to the ten largest clones.

The sequence was obtained from a boy aged 2-9 years in good health and CMV-seronegative. The sample taken for sequencing was PBMCs. This chain joins TRBV5-1 to TRBJ1-2, with 9 middle bases fitting TRBD1. The CDR3 corresponds to CASSLGTGGVSFGYTF. The DNA sequence follows: TGCGCCAGCAGCTTGGGAACAGGGGGCGTTTCGTTCGGCTACACCTTC.